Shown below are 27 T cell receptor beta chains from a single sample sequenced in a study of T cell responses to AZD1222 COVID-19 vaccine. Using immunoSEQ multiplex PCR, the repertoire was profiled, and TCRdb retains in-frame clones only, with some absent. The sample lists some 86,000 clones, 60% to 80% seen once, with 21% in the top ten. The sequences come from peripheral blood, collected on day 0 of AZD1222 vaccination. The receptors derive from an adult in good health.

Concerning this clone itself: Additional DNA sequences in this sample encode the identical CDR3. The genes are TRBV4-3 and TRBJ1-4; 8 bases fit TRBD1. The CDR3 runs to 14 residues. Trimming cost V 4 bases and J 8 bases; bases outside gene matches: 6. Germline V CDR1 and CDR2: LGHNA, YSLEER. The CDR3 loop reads CASSPQGAGEKLFF. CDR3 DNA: TGCGCCAGCAGCCCCCAGGGGGCAGGGGAAAAACTGTTTTTT.

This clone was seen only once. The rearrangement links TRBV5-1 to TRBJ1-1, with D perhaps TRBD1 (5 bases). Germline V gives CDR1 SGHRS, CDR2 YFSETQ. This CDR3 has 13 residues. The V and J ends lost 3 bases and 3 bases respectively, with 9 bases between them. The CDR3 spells CASSSRGDTEAFF. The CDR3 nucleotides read TGCGCCAGCAGCTCGCGGGGGGACACTGAAGCTTTCTTT.

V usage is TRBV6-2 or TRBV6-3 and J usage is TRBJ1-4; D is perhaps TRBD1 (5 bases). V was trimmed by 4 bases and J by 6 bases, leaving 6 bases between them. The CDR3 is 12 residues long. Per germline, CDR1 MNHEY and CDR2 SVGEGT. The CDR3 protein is CASSSRDEKLFF. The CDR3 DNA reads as TGTGCCAGCAGTTCCAGGGATGAAAAACTGTTTTTT.

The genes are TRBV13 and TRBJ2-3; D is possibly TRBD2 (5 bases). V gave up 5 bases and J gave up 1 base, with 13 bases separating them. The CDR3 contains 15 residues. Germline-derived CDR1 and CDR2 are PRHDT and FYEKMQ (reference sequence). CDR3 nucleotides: TGTGCCAGCAGCGAGGGAGCCGGGGGCACAGATACGCAGTATTTT. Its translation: CASSEGAGGTDTQYF.

The CDR3: CASSRRDRGNSPLHF. The CDR3 nucleotides are TGTGCCAGCAGCCGCAGAGACAGGGGGAATTCACCCCTCCACTTT. The gene calls are TRBV3-1 (or the pseudogene TRBV3-2) and TRBJ1-6; TRBD1 agrees at 9 bases. CDR1 is LGHDT and CDR2 is YNNKEL in the germline V gene (reference sequence). The CDR3 extends over 15 amino acids. V lost 4 bases and J lost 7; bases outside the gene matches: 5.

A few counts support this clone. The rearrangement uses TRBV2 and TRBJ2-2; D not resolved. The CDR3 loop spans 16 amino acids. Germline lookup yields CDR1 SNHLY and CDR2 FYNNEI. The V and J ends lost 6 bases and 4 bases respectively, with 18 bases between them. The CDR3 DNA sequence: TGTGCCAGCAGGGCCCCGGCCCATAGGGTCACCGGGGAGCTGTTTTTT. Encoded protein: CASRAPAHRVTGELFF.

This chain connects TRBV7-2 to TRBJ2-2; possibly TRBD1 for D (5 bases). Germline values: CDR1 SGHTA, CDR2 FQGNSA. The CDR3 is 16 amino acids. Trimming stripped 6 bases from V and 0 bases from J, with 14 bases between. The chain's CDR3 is CASSSTTDPNTGELFF. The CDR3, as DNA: TGTGCCAGCAGTTCAACGACAGACCCGAACACCGGGGAGCTGTTTTTT.

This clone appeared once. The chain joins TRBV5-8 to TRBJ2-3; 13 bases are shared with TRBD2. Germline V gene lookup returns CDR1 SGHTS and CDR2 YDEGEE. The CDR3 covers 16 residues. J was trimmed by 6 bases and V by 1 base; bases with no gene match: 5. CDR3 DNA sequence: TGTGCCAGCAGCTTGAGAGGACTAGCGGGAGTCGATACGCAGTATTTT. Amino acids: CASSLRGLAGVDTQYF.

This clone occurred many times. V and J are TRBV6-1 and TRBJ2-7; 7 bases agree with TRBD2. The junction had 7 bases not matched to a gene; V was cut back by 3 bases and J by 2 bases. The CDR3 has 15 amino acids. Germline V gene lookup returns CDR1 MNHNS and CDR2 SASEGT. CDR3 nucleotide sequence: TGTGCCAGCAGTGATCCGGGGAGGGCCCCCTACGAGCAGTACTTC. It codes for CASSDPGRAPYEQYF.

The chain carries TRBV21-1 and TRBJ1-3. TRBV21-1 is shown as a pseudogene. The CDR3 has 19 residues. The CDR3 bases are TGTGCCAGCAGCAAAAGTGGTTTATATAGGCGTCGCTCTGGAAACACCATATATTTT. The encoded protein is CASSKSGLYRRRSGNTIYF.

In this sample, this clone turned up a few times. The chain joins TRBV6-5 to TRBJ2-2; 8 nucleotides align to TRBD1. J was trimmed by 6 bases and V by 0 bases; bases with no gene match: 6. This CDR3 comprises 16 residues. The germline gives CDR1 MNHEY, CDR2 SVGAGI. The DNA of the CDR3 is TGTGCCAGCAGTTACTCGACAGGGGTAGGCGCCGGGGAGCTGTTTTTT. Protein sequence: CASSYSTGVGAGELFF.

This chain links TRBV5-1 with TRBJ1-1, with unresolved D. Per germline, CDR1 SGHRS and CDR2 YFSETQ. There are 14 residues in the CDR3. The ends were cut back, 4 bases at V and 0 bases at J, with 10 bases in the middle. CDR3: CASSLQDMNTEAFF. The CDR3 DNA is TGCGCCAGCAGCCTACAAGACATGAACACTGAAGCTTTCTTT.

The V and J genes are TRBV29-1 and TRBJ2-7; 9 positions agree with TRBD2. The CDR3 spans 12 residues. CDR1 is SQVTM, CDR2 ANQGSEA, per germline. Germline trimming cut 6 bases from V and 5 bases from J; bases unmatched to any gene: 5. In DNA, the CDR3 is TGCAGCGTCAGCGGGGGGAGTGACGAGCAGTACTTC. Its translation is CSVSGGSDEQYF.

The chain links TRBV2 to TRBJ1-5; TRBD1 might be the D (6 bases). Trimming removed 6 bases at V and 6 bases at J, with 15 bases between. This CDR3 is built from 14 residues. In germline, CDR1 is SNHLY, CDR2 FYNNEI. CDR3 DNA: TGTGCCAGCAGCGATACAGGGTACGGTCAGCCCCAGCATTTT. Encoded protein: CASSDTGYGQPQHF.

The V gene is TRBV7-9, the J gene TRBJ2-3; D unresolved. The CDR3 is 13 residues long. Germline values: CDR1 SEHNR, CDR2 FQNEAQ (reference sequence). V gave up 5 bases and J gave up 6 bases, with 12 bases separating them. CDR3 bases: TGTGCCAGCAGCGTCATACCCGGGGATACGCAGTATTTT. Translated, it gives CASSVIPGDTQYF.

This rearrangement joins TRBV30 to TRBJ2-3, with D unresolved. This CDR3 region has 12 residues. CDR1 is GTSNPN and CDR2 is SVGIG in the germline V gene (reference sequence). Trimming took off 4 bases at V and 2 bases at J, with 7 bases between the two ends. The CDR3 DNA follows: TGTGCCTGGACCGCCCTCACAGATACGCAGTATTTT. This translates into CAWTALTDTQYF. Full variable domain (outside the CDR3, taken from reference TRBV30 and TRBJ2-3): SQTIHQWPATLVQPVGSPLSLECTVEGTSNPNLYWYRQAAGRGLQLLFYSVGIGQISSEVPQNLSASRPQDRQFILSSKKLLLSDSGFYLCAWTALTDTQYFGPGTRLTVL.

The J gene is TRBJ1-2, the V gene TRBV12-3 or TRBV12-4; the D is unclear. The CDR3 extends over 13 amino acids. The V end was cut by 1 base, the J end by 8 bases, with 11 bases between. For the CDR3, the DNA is TGTGCCAGCAGTTTAGTGACCCTGAGGGGCTACACCTTC. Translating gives CASSLVTLRGYTF.

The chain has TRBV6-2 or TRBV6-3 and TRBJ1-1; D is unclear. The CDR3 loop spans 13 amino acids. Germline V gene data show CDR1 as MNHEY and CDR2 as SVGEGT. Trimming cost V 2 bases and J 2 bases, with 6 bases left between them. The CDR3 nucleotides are TGTGCCAGCAGTTACCTAGGAAACACTGAAGCTTTCTTT. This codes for CASSYLGNTEAFF.

The DNA of the CDR3 is TGTGCCAGCAGCTTAGATGGTCTTAACTACAATGAGCAGTTCTTC. This codes for CASSLDGLNYNEQFF. The chain is built from TRBV11-3 and TRBJ2-1; no reliable D call. This CDR3 region has 15 residues. V lost 0 bases and J 3 bases, leaving 9 bases between the germline ends. The germline V gene encodes CDR1 SGHNT and CDR2 YENEEA.

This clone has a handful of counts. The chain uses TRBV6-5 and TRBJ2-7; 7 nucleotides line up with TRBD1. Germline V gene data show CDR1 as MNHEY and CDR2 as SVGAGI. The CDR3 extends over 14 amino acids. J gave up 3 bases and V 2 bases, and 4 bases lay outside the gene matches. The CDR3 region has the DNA TGTGCCAGCAGTTACGCCCGGGACAGCTACGAGCAGTACTTC. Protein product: CASSYARDSYEQYF.

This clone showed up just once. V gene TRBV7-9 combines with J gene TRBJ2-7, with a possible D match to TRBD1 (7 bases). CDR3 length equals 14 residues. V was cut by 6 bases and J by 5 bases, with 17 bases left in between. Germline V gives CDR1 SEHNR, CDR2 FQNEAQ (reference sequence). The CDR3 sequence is CASRQGGLSHEQYF. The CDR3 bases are TGTGCCAGCAGGCAGGGGGGCTTATCTCACGAGCAGTACTTC.

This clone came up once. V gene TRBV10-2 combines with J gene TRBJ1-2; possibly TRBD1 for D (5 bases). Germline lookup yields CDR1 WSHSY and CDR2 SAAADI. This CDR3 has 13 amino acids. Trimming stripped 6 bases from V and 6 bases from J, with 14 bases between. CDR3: CASSPGVDHGYTF. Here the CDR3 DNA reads TGCGCCAGCAGCCCGGGGGTAGACCATGGCTACACCTTC.

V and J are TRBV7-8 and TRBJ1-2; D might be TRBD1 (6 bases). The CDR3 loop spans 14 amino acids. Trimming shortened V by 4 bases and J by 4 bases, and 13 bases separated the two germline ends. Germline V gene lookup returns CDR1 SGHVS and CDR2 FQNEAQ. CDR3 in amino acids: CASSSRDTSYGYTF. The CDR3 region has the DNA TGTGCCAGCAGCTCCCGGGACACTAGCTATGGCTACACCTTC.

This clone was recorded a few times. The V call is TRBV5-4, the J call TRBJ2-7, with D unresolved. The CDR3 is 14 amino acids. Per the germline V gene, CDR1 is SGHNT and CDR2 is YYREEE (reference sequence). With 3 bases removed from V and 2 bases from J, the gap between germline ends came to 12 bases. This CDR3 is CASSSMDGTYEQYF. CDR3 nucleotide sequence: TGTGCCAGCAGCTCCATGGACGGCACCTACGAGCAGTACTTC. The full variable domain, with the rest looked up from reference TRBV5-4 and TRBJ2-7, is ETGVTQSPTHLIKTRGQQVTLRCSSQSGHNTVSWYQQALGQGPQFIFQYYREEENGRGNFPPRFSGLQFPNYSSELNVNALELDDSALYLCASSSMDGTYEQYFGPGTRLTVT.

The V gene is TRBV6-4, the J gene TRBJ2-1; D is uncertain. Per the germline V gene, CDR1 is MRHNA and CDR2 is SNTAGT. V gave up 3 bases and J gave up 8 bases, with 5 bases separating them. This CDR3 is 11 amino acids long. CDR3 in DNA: TGTGCCAGCAGTGAAGGGTATGAGCAGTTCTTC. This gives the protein CASSEGYEQFF.

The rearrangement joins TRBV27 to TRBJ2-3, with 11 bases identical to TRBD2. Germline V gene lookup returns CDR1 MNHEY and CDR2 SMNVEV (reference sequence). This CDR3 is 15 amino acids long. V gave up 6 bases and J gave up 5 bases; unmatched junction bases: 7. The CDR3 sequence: CASRRLAGGIDTQYF. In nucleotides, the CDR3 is TGTGCCAGCAGACGTCTAGCGGGAGGTATAGATACGCAGTATTTT.

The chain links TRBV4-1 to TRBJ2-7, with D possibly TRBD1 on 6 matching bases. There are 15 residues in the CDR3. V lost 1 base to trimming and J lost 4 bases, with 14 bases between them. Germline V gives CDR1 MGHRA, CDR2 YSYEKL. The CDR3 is CASSQAEQGRYEQYF. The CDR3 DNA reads TGCGCCAGCAGCCAAGCGGAGCAGGGGCGGTACGAGCAGTACTTC.